This TCR beta chain was observed in a study of T cell repertoires in cytomegalovirus infection. At the level of the study: Public TCR beta signatures provided an indication of both CMV infection and a matching HLA type. Study-level results: Summed frequency of shared TCR beta families picked out CMV carriers who also had the relevant HLA.

This clonotype was seen many times. The antigen remains undetermined. Each CDR3 protein is one row after TCRdb ran MiXCR on the reads. The table shows 300,000 or so distinct CDR3 sequences, with 9.6% occurring only once. Germline CDR1 reads SQVTM; CDR2 reads ANQGSEA. With 2 bases clipped from V and 5 bases from J, the junction kept 13 bases outside the gene matches. CDR3 length: 16 residues. This TCR was sampled from a human donor in good health (CMV status not recorded). Some clones in this sample may be carry-over from other donors' samples. The sequenced material came from PBMCs. The rearrangement links TRBV29-1 to TRBJ1-1, with 8 bases fitting TRBD1. CDR3 region: CSVEPTEQGESTEAFF. The CDR3 DNA sequence: TGCAGCGTTGAACCCACTGAACAGGGGGAATCTACTGAAGCTTTCTTT.